Detailed here is one TCR beta chain. The data were produced by immunoSEQ multiplex PCR, yet TCRdb's version contains in-frame clones alone and is incomplete. The table lists about 36,000 clones, approximately 80% of them singletons. This sample is drawn from a study of blood T cell repertoires in COVID-19. This CDR3 region has 14 residues. V lost 5 bases to trimming and J lost 1 base, with 11 bases between them. Per germline, CDR1 SGHTA and CDR2 FQGTGA. Sequencing was done on a sample of peripheral blood. This chain uses TRBV7-3 with TRBJ1-1, with D perhaps matching TRBD1 (5 bases). The sequence was collected from a human donor in a cohort sampled during active or convalescent COVID-19. The donor label of this sample is uncertain. CDR3 nucleotide sequence: TGTGCCAGCAGCGGGGCCGTGGAGAACACTGAAGCTTTCTTT. As protein: CASSGAVENTEAFF.